One and the same sample provided the 25 T cell receptor beta chains below, sequenced in a study of blood T cell repertoires in COVID-19. Clones were sequenced by immunoSEQ multiplex PCR, and TCRdb holds only the in-frame ones, with some missing. Of fewer than 200,000 clones in the sample, roughly 86% were seen once. Sequenced material: peripheral blood. The receptors originated from a man between 35 and 55 years old with active or convalescent COVID-19.

The chain joins TRBV12-3 or TRBV12-4 to TRBJ1-4; 7 nucleotides match TRBD1. This CDR3 has 13 amino acids. V gave up 5 bases and J gave up 10 bases; unmatched junction bases: 7. CDR3 sequence reads: CASSRQGLGKLFF. CDR3 bases: TGTGCCAGCAGTAGACAGGGTTTGGGAAAACTGTTTTTT.

V gene TRBV5-5 combines with J gene TRBJ2-3; 12 bases agree with TRBD2. Trimming cost V 0 bases and J 6 bases; bases outside gene matches: 2. Germline CDR1 reads SGHKS; CDR2 reads YYEKEE (reference sequence). The CDR3 extends over 15 amino acids. The CDR3 sequence is CASSLGTSGVDTQYF. The DNA for the CDR3 is TGTGCCAGCAGCTTGGGGACTAGCGGGGTTGATACGCAGTATTTT.

The genes are TRBV6-6 and TRBJ2-3; TRBD1 is a possible D gene (5 bases). Germline V gene lookup returns CDR1 MNHNY and CDR2 SVGAGI (reference sequence). The CDR3 sequence is 14 residues long. The ends were cut back, 4 bases at V and 2 bases at J, with 10 bases in the middle. The CDR3 nucleotides are TGTGCCAGCAGTTCTCTACAGGTCACAGATACGCAGTATTTT. It encodes CASSSLQVTDTQYF.

The chain combines TRBV5-1 with TRBJ1-4, with D perhaps matching TRBD1 (6 bases). Germline V gene data show CDR1 as SGHRS and CDR2 as YFSETQ. Trimming left V 0 bases short and J 5 bases short, with 11 bases between. The CDR3 contains 15 residues. The CDR3 loop is CASSLALGHNEKLFF. In nucleotides, the CDR3 is TGCGCCAGCAGCTTGGCCCTGGGACACAATGAAAAACTGTTTTTT.

This chain links TRBV19 with TRBJ2-7; 9 bases agree with TRBD1. CDR3 length: 14 residues. In germline, CDR1 is LNHDA, CDR2 SQIVND (reference sequence). V shed 6 bases, J shed 5 bases, and the junction held 8 bases outside the gene matches. This chain's CDR3 is CASSSRDRADEQYF. In DNA form, the CDR3 reads TGTGCCAGTAGCTCCCGGGACAGGGCCGACGAGCAGTACTTC.

This chain uses TRBV3-1 (or the pseudogene TRBV3-2) with TRBJ2-3, with D hard to call. The CDR3 runs to 13 residues. Germline CDR1 reads LGHDT; CDR2 reads YNNKEL (reference sequence). V lost 0 bases, J lost 5 bases, and 6 bases lay in between. CDR3 nucleotide sequence: TGTGCCAGCAGCCAAGAGGAGAGAGATACGCAGTATTTT. It yields the protein CASSQEERDTQYF.

This sequence joins TRBV19 and TRBJ1-4; 10 positions match TRBD1. V was pared by 7 bases and J by 6 bases, with 8 bases of the junction left unmatched. CDR1 LNHDA and CDR2 SQIVND come from the germline V gene (reference sequence). The CDR3 extends over 15 amino acids. As DNA, the CDR3 is TGTGCCAGTAATGACCGGGACAGGGGATATGAAAAACTGTTTTTT. It specifies CASNDRDRGYEKLFF.

The chain links TRBV11-3 to TRBJ2-1; D might be TRBD2 (7 bases). Germline lookup yields CDR1 SGHNT and CDR2 YENEEA. Trimming cost V 4 bases and J 7 bases, with 14 bases left between them. The length of the CDR3 is 14 residues. CDR3 in DNA: TGTGCCAGCAGCTCAATAGGGGGAGGGAATGAGCAGTTCTTC. Protein: CASSSIGGGNEQFF.

This chain uses TRBV11-2 with TRBJ1-4; the D gene is possibly TRBD1 (5 bases). Trimming removed 3 bases at V and 4 bases at J, with 12 bases between. This CDR3 has 15 amino acids. Germline values: CDR1 SGHAT, CDR2 FQNNGV. The CDR3 nucleotides are TGTGCCAGCAGCTTGGGGGGGAGCCTTAATGAAAAACTGTTTTTT. This sequence encodes CASSLGGSLNEKLFF. The full variable domain, its missing parts supplied by reference TRBV11-2 and TRBJ1-4, is EAGVAQSPRYKIIEKRQSVAFWCNPISGHATLYWYQQILGQGPKLLIQFQNNGVVDDSQLPKDRFSAERLKGVDSTLKIQPAKLEDSAVYLCASSLGGSLNEKLFFGSGTQLSVL.

This sequence joins TRBV28 and TRBJ2-3, with 7 nucleotides matching TRBD2. The CDR3 spans 15 residues. Germline V lookup: CDR1 MDHEN, CDR2 SYDVKM. J was trimmed by 8 bases and V by 3 bases; bases with no gene match: 11. The CDR3: CASSFLAGVSSTQYF. For the CDR3, the DNA is TGTGCCAGCAGTTTTTTGGCGGGGGTATCTTCTACGCAGTATTTT.

This chain links TRBV11-3 with TRBJ2-1, with D perhaps TRBD2 (7 bases). This CDR3 is 16 amino acids long. Germline lookup yields CDR1 SGHNT and CDR2 YENEEA. Trimming stripped 5 bases from V and 4 bases from J, with 18 bases between. CDR3 in amino acids: CASSQEGGGFYNEQFF. The CDR3 bases are TGTGCCAGCAGCCAAGAAGGGGGGGGCTTTTACAATGAGCAGTTCTTC.

This chain uses TRBV6-4 with TRBJ2-7; 7 bases line up with TRBD2. Germline CDR1 and CDR2: MRHNA and SNTAGT. The ends lost 9 bases at V and 0 bases at J; junction bases unmatched: 26. This CDR3 has 20 residues. The CDR3 reads CARPPNWTSPKNPGSYEQYF. CDR3 nucleotides: TGTGCCAGACCTCCAAACTGGACTAGTCCCAAAAATCCAGGCTCCTACGAGCAGTACTTC.

The chain joins TRBV6-5 to TRBJ1-1; D is possibly TRBD1 (6 bases). The V gene's germline CDR1 is MNHEY and CDR2 SVGAGI. V lost 2 bases and J lost 1, with 11 bases in between. This CDR3 is 15 amino acids long. CDR3 loop: CASSYGGGQNTEAFF. CDR3 in DNA: TGTGCCAGCAGTTACGGGGGCGGGCAGAACACTGAAGCTTTCTTT.

The chain joins TRBV28 to TRBJ1-2; maybe TRBD1 (6 bases). The CDR3 totals 17 residues. In germline, CDR1 is MDHEN, CDR2 SYDVKM. The germline V and J ends were trimmed by 3 bases and 6 bases, with 23 bases remaining between them. In nucleotides, the CDR3 is TGTGCCAGCAGTTTTGGCCGAACGGACAGCAGGGGAAATGGCTACACCTTC. Translated, it gives CASSFGRTDSRGNGYTF.

The chain combines TRBV5-8 with TRBJ1-5; possible D gene TRBD1, 5 bases. The V gene's germline CDR1 is SGHTS and CDR2 YDEGEE. This CDR3 is 12 amino acids long. Between the trimmed V and J ends, which lost 4 bases and 6 bases, there was a span of 8 bases. In DNA, the CDR3 is TGTGCCAGCAGCCGGAGGGGTCAGCCCCAGCATTTT. Its protein is CASSRRGQPQHF.

The chain recombines TRBV18 with TRBJ1-1, with a weak D call TRBD1 (5 bases). The germline V gene encodes CDR1 KGHSH and CDR2 LQKENI. V was pared by 4 bases and J by 4 bases, with 16 bases between. CDR3 length: 15 amino acids. CDR3 amino acids: CASSLLQESFTEAFF. The CDR3 nucleotides read TGTGCCAGCTCACTCTTACAGGAATCCTTCACTGAAGCTTTCTTT.

This CDR3 is CAWSRDWETQYF. CDR3 in DNA: TGTGCCTGGAGCAGGGATTGGGAGACCCAGTACTTC. J is TRBJ2-5 and V is TRBV30, with D perhaps TRBD1 (5 bases). The CDR3 spans 12 residues. Deletions cut 3 bases from V and 5 bases from J, with 10 bases between. Germline V CDR1 and CDR2: GTSNPN, SVGIG (reference sequence).

This clone was observed a single time. The chain joins TRBV14 to TRBJ2-2; 9 bases map to TRBD1. Germline V lookup: CDR1 SGHDN, CDR2 FVKESK. Trimming at V came to 1 base and at J to 7 bases, leaving 4 bases not matched to a gene. The CDR3 contains 15 residues. CDR3 DNA sequence: TGTGCCAGCAGCCAAGGGACAGGGGCATACGGGGAGCTGTTTTTT. Encoded protein: CASSQGTGAYGELFF. Combining the CDR3 with reference TRBV14 and TRBJ2-2 gives the whole variable domain EAGVTQFPSHSVIEKGQTVTLRCDPISGHDNLYWYRRVMGKEIKFLLHFVKESKQDESGMPNNRFLAERTGGTYSTLKVQPAELEDSGVYFCASSQGTGAYGELFFGEGSRLTVL.

The CDR3 protein is CAWNSGQKNTGELFF. The CDR3 bases are TGTGCCTGGAACTCGGGACAGAAAAACACCGGGGAGCTGTTTTTT. The chain employs TRBV30 and TRBJ2-2; 7 nucleotides align to TRBD1. CDR1 and CDR2 (germline): GTSNPN, SVGIG (reference sequence). The CDR3 has 15 amino acids. With 4 bases clipped from V and 2 bases from J, the junction kept 7 bases outside the gene matches.

V and J are TRBV30 and TRBJ2-3; D perhaps matches TRBD2 (5 bases). V was clipped by 3 bases and J by 0 bases, with 7 bases between them. The CDR3 sequence is 13 residues long. Per germline, CDR1 GTSNPN and CDR2 SVGIG (reference sequence). CDR3 bases: TGTGCCTGGAGGCTAGCTAGCACAGATACGCAGTATTTT. The encoded protein is CAWRLASTDTQYF.

The chain carries TRBV11-2 and TRBJ2-7; D uncertain. The length of the CDR3 is 14 residues. Trimming shortened V by 2 bases and J by 0 bases, and 8 bases separated the two germline ends. Germline assignment: CDR1 SGHAT and CDR2 FQNNGV. The CDR3 DNA reads as TGTGCCAGCAGCTTACAACAAACCTCCTACGAGCAGTACTTC. Translation gives CASSLQQTSYEQYF. The variable domain in full, completed from reference TRBV11-2 and TRBJ2-7, reads EAGVAQSPRYKIIEKRQSVAFWCNPISGHATLYWYQQILGQGPKLLIQFQNNGVVDDSQLPKDRFSAERLKGVDSTLKIQPAKLEDSAVYLCASSLQQTSYEQYFGPGTRLTVT.

The J gene is TRBJ2-7, the V gene TRBV18; 10 positions match TRBD1. Losses at the gene ends were 5 bases for V and 6 bases for J; bases not matched to a gene: 4. CDR3 size: 13 residues. CDR1 is KGHSH, CDR2 LQKENI, per germline. The CDR3 is CASSWDRGSEQYF. CDR3 nucleotide sequence: TGTGCCAGCTCATGGGACAGGGGTAGCGAGCAGTACTTC.

On this clone itself: This sample includes further DNA sequences coding for the same CDR3. The V gene is TRBV12-5, the J gene TRBJ2-5; D possibly corresponds to TRBD2 (6 bases). CDR3 length: 13 residues. CDR1 is LGHNT, CDR2 FRNRAP, per germline. Trimming stripped 4 bases from V and 2 bases from J, with 8 bases between. The CDR3 DNA reads TGTGCTAGTGGTTCAAGCGGGCAAGAGACCCAGTACTTC. This gives the protein CASGSSGQETQYF.

This chain joins TRBV2 and TRBJ1-2, with 9 bases identical to TRBD1. The germline CDR1 and CDR2 sequences are SNHLY and FYNNEI. This CDR3 has 13 residues. V lost 6 bases to trimming and J lost 7 bases; unmatched junction nucleotides: 6. The CDR3 sequence: CASRVGTGFGYTF. The CDR3 nucleotides read TGTGCCAGCAGGGTCGGGACAGGGTTTGGCTACACCTTC.

The chain carries TRBV7-6 and TRBJ2-1, with 8 positions matching TRBD2. The CDR3 contains 15 residues. Unmatched junction bases numbered 8, after V lost 5 bases and J lost 5 bases. Germline values: CDR1 SGHVS, CDR2 FNYEAQ. This CDR3 reads CASSDQRELDNEQFF. The CDR3 DNA reads as TGTGCCAGCAGCGACCAGCGGGAGCTAGACAATGAGCAGTTCTTC. Full variable domain (remainder filled in from reference TRBV7-6 and TRBJ2-1): GAGVSQSPRYKVTKRGQDVALRCDPISGHVSLYWYRQALGQGPEFLTYFNYEAQQDKSGLPNDRFSAERPEGSISTLTIQRTEQRDSAMYRCASSDQRELDNEQFFGPGTRLTVL.